Sequencing of this T cell receptor (beta chain) was carried out in a study of CD8 T cells in Susac syndrome. Random hexamers were used to reverse transcribe the RNA input (0.5 to 1 ug). A single record per CDR3 protein comes from TCRdb applying MiXCR to the immunoSEQ multiplex PCR reads. In the table there are 250,000 to 350,000 distinct CDR3 sequences, roughly 85% of which are singletons. The CDR3 has 13 amino acids. Germline-derived CDR1 and CDR2 are SQVTM and ANQGSEA. With V trimmed by 2 bases and J by 8 bases, 7 bases remained unmatched. The chain recombines TRBV29-1 with TRBJ1-2; TRBD1 matches 8 bases. Sequences were obtained from CD8+ T cells from PBMCs. The source is a human donor with multiple sclerosis. The CDR3 sequence: CSVETHRGNGYTF. CDR3 DNA: TGCAGCGTTGAAACCCACAGGGGGAACGGCTACACCTTC.